A single sample gave rise to the 16 T cell receptor beta chains below, sequenced in a study of blood T cell repertoires in COVID-19. Using immunoSEQ multiplex PCR, the repertoire was profiled, and TCRdb retains in-frame clones only, with some absent. The sample yields around 260,000 clones, about 89% seen once. The sequenced material came from peripheral blood. The receptors were gathered from a man aged 40-49 years who had recovered from COVID-19.

The J gene is TRBJ1-2, the V gene TRBV6-5; the match to TRBD1 covers 9 bases. Germline-derived CDR1 and CDR2 are MNHEY and SVGAGI. The CDR3 spans 13 residues. Unmatched junction bases numbered 6, after V lost 6 bases and J lost 7 bases. CDR3 in DNA: TGTGCCAGCAGCGTACAGGGGGCGCTTGGCTACACCTTC. Protein: CASSVQGALGYTF.

V and J are TRBV10-1 and TRBJ2-3; weak D call: TRBD1 (6 bases). CDR1 WNHNN and CDR2 SYGVQD come from the germline V gene (reference sequence). With 0 bases removed from V and 0 bases from J, the gap between germline ends came to 13 bases. There are 17 residues in the CDR3. CDR3 DNA sequence: TGCGCCAGCAGTGAGTCCGGGACACCTGCTAGCACAGATACGCAGTATTTT. Translated: CASSESGTPASTDTQYF.

This clone appeared a single time. V gene TRBV25-1 combines with J gene TRBJ2-3, with 7 bases identical to TRBD2. The germline V gene has CDR1 MGHDK and CDR2 SYGVNS. Unmatched junction bases numbered 5, after V lost 6 bases and J lost 5 bases. The CDR3 covers 13 residues. The CDR3 here is CASREAGEDTQYF. The CDR3 DNA reads TGTGCCAGCAGGGAGGCGGGGGAAGATACGCAGTATTTT.

This clone was counted a few times. The chain couples TRBV7-9 to TRBJ1-5; D might be TRBD1 (6 bases). With 5 bases removed from V and 7 bases from J, the gap between germline ends came to 15 bases. The CDR3 sequence is 14 residues long. Germline-derived CDR1 and CDR2 are SEHNR and FQNEAQ (reference sequence). CDR3 sequence (DNA): TGTGCCAGCAGCCAGACAGGCGCTTTGCAGCCCCAGCATTTT. Translating gives CASSQTGALQPQHF. The variable domain in full, with the rest retrieved from reference TRBV7-9 and TRBJ1-5, is DTGVSQNPRHKITKRGQNVTFRCDPISEHNRLYWYRQTLGQGPEFLTYFQNEAQLEKSRLLSDRFSAERPKGSFSTLEIQRTEQGDSAMYLCASSQTGALQPQHFGDGTRLSIL.

V usage is TRBV6-5 and J usage is TRBJ2-7; 10 bases map to TRBD1. Germline loops: CDR1 MNHEY, CDR2 SVGAGI. The CDR3 length is 15 residues. V trimming: 1 base; J trimming: 5 bases; junction bases outside the gene matches: 5. The CDR3 DNA reads as TGTGCCAGCAGTTACTTAGGACAGGGGGGCCACGAGCAGTACTTC. It translates to CASSYLGQGGHEQYF.

This chain uses TRBV7-6 with TRBJ2-1; 8 bases agree with TRBD2. The J segment lost 4 bases and the V segment lost 1 base, leaving 6 bases of the junction unmatched. CDR1 is SGHVS and CDR2 is FNYEAQ in the germline V gene. This CDR3 contains 16 residues. Here the CDR3 reads CASSLVAGGFYNEQFF. The CDR3 DNA sequence: TGTGCCAGCAGCTTAGTGGCGGGGGGCTTTTACAATGAGCAGTTCTTC. The full variable domain, with the rest looked up from reference TRBV7-6 and TRBJ2-1, is GAGVSQSPRYKVTKRGQDVALRCDPISGHVSLYWYRQALGQGPEFLTYFNYEAQQDKSGLPNDRFSAERPEGSISTLTIQRTEQRDSAMYRCASSLVAGGFYNEQFFGPGTRLTVL.

V gene TRBV28 combines with J gene TRBJ2-7, with a tentative D call TRBD1 (6 bases). CDR1 is MDHEN, CDR2 SYDVKM, per germline. This CDR3 is 14 amino acids long. V was shortened by 6 bases and J by 6 bases, with 18 bases between the two germline ends. CDR3 in amino acids: CASRSRAGVREQYF. The CDR3 bases are TGTGCCAGCAGATCGAGGGCAGGGGTCCGCGAGCAGTACTTC.

V and J are TRBV27 and TRBJ1-1; 7 bases map to TRBD1. Germline CDR1 MNHEY, CDR2 SMNVEV (reference sequence). The junction had 4 bases not matched to a gene; V was cut back by 5 bases and J by 1 base. This CDR3 is 14 amino acids long. In DNA form, the CDR3 reads TGTGCCAGCAGTCTGACAGGGCCGAACACTGAAGCTTTCTTT. This translates into CASSLTGPNTEAFF.

The chain combines TRBV5-4 with TRBJ1-3; D perhaps matches TRBD1 (6 bases). The V end lost 0 bases, the J end lost 6 bases, and 10 bases lay between the germline ends. Germline values: CDR1 SGHNT, CDR2 YYREEE (reference sequence). The CDR3 totals 14 residues. The CDR3 loop reads CASSLDRVENTIYF. The CDR3 DNA reads TGTGCCAGCAGCTTGGACAGGGTTGAAAACACCATATATTTT.

V is TRBV3-1 (or the pseudogene TRBV3-2) and J is TRBJ1-2, with 9 bases lining up with TRBD1. V trimming: 4 bases; J trimming: 7 bases; junction bases outside the gene matches: 16. The CDR3 length is 17 residues. CDR1 and CDR2 (germline): LGHDT, YNNKEL (reference sequence). The CDR3 DNA reads TGTGCCAGCAGCCCTAGTAACTTACAGGGGGCGAACCGTGGCTACACCTTC. It encodes CASSPSNLQGANRGYTF.

The chain uses TRBV18 and TRBJ2-3, with 8 nucleotides matching TRBD1. The J segment lost 5 bases and the V segment lost 1 base, leaving 5 bases of the junction unmatched. The germline CDR1 and CDR2 sequences are KGHSH and LQKENI. This CDR3 has 15 amino acids. As DNA, the CDR3 is TGTGCCAGCTCACCACGCCAGGGGGCAGGAGATACGCAGTATTTT. Translated, it gives CASSPRQGAGDTQYF.

The V and J genes are TRBV7-2 and TRBJ1-2; the D gene is possibly TRBD1 (5 bases). Trimming pared 5 bases from V and 4 bases from J, leaving 17 bases between. The CDR3 spans 15 residues. Germline loops: CDR1 SGHTA, CDR2 FQGNSA. The CDR3 here is CASSPRQGFSYGYTF. The CDR3 DNA reads as TGTGCCAGCAGCCCTCGGCAGGGATTCAGCTATGGCTACACCTTC.

The chain recombines TRBV6-5 with TRBJ1-4; possible D gene TRBD1, 5 bases. V shed 5 bases and J shed 7 bases, with 8 bases lying between them. In germline, CDR1 is MNHEY, CDR2 SVGAGI. This CDR3 is built from 12 residues. CDR3 DNA: TGTGCCAGCAGTAAGGGGTCTGAAAAACTGTTTTTT. Its protein product is CASSKGSEKLFF.

The chain recombines TRBV28 with TRBJ1-2; D is perhaps TRBD1 (5 bases). CDR1 and CDR2 (germline): MDHEN, SYDVKM. The CDR3 sequence is 10 residues long. Trimming pared 10 bases from V and 7 bases from J, leaving 10 bases between. CDR3 sequence (DNA): TGTGCCACCCTTCAGGGTGGCTACACCTTC. Residues: CATLQGGYTF.

The rearrangement uses TRBV6-5 and TRBJ2-7, with 14 bases aligning to TRBD2. The CDR3 totals 13 residues. The ends lost 8 bases at V and 4 bases at J; junction bases unmatched: 1. The germline gives CDR1 MNHEY, CDR2 SVGAGI. The CDR3 loop is CASGTSGSYEQYF. In nucleotides, the CDR3 is TGTGCCAGCGGGACTAGCGGGAGTTACGAGCAGTACTTC.

The sample holds one count of this clone. The chain carries TRBV21-1 and TRBJ2-5; the D call TRBD2 from the table was never checked on the DNA. TRBV21-1 is labeled a pseudogene. The CDR3 loop spans 19 amino acids. The CDR3 region has the DNA TGTGCCAGCAGCACCCCCCTAATCGGGGATGGGGGGTACCAAGAGACCCAGTACTTC. This translates into CASSTPLIGDGGYQETQYF.